This T cell receptor beta chain was documented in a study of shared clonotypes between healthy human individuals (dated by TCRdb to about 2020). Context from the whole study: The cohort included a few men and a couple of women between 18 and 49 years of age. For each donor, CD4 naive and CD4 memory were each given three plates, CD8 naive was given two plates, and CD8 memory was given one plate. Blood TCR repertoires of five healthy adults were deeply sequenced to estimate repertoire size and the extent of clonotype sharing between individuals. Libraries were prepared and TCR repertoires were sequenced by different laboratories using diverse techniques, in order to increase sequencing depth and limit assay-specific biases. Per donor, leukapheresis produced somewhere between about 0.85 and 8.9 billion PBMCs. The research as a whole found: Compared with non-shared clonotypes, the clonotypes found in all four sorted-subset donors had higher generation probabilities. Based on pairwise subsampling, the degree of clonotype sharing among donors was expected to be affected by sequencing depth. Sharing across several donors was observed for around 5% of naive CD4, 3.5% of naive CD8, about 2.5% of memory CD4, and around 0.42% of memory CD8 clonotypes. Sampling was limited to blood, and TCR repertoires in tissue likely differ from TCR repertoires in blood. Incomplete sequencing was indicated by rarefaction of sorted-subset datasets, despite the large sequencing depth. Naive subsets generally had larger estimated clonotype richness than memory subsets did. The genetic and exposure-history diversity represented was limited by the small number of donors.

In the germline V gene, CDR1 corresponds to MDHEN and CDR2 to SYDVKM. The germline ends are 13 bases apart after V is trimmed by 5 bases and J by 2 bases. The CDR3 runs 14 amino acids, cysteine and phenylalanine included. The retained sequence is limited to the CDR3, 42 bases, with the frame set at the first base. With regard to this clone: The antigen this receptor binds is unknown. Within one base of it there is no much larger clone, and no base qualities were kept.

Using the deep immunoSEQ assay, multiplex PCR amplified TCR CDR3 regions from genomic DNA. Extracted genomic DNA from each cell subset was distributed evenly across all wells of several immunoSEQ 96-well plates, and each plate was treated as a replicate. For sorted subsets, each replicate PCR was loaded with 150 to 250 ng genomic DNA, equivalent to approximately 27,000 T cell genomes. Purified libraries were quantified with a Qubit 3.0 fluorometer, sized on a Bioanalyzer 2100, and re-quantified with the KAPA Library Quantification kit. A separate single-read 150-cycle Illumina NextSeq 550 flow cell was used to sequence each immunoSEQ 96-well plate. Processing in the source paper ran as follows. Because the immunoSEQ output held only junctional sequences and lacked quality scores, the filtering could not match the filtering applied to full-length reads. Sequences were annotated with PyIR, a Python wrapper for IgBLAST v1.9, and V/J genes and CDR3 were assigned using IMGT germline references. Reads were filtered out if the reads had weak V/J assignments (E-value above 1e-6), no CDR3, stop codons, out-of-frame junctions, or ambiguous translated residues. V3J clonotypes were defined by identical inferred V gene, J gene, and CDR3 amino acid sequence. Percentage overlap between repertoires was calculated by dividing the number of shared unique clonotypes by the size of the smaller repertoire. Richness of each repertoire was evaluated using RTK rarefaction, the Chao1 estimator, and Recon v2.1 estimates of unobserved clonotypes. OLGA was used to compute generation probabilities for all TCRbeta clonotypes that the gDNA method yielded from four donors. TCRdb stores this immuneACCESS table with in-frame sequences only. Part of the clones is absent; in the studies checked, under half of the shortfall reflects unresolved V genes, and no reason is known for the rest. For V, J and clone size, that table is used; D and trimming come from the DNA. This sample is represented by roughly 2,000,000 clones; around 93% of them were singletons. The ten biggest clones cover more than 1.5% of the sample.

CD8 naive samples were CD45RO-negative cells positively selected for CCR7, giving a CD45RA+CCR7+ population that excluded TemRA cells. The donors were healthy, HIV-negative adults who had no recently reported acute infections or vaccinations. Every donor was a Caucasian adult residing in Nashville, Tennessee, USA. Blood was collected by leukapheresis, and PBMCs were isolated by Ficoll-Histopaque density gradient centrifugation and then cryopreserved in liquid nitrogen vapor phase. Purity and quantity of every magnetically sorted T cell population were checked by analytical flow cytometry. Genomic DNA was isolated from every sorted fraction and measured by UV absorbance on a Nanodrop 2000c.

The rearrangement joined TRBV28 to TRBJ2-7; TRBD1 is perhaps the D gene, given 6 matching bases. Sequenced material: naive CD8+ T cells from PBMCs. The cell subset or site label on this specimen signifies: CD45RA+CCR7+. The clonotype comes from a man aged 18-30 years in good health. Some clones in this sample may be carry-over from other donors' samples. The CDR3 reads as follows: CASSLDSLTYEQYF. The DNA sequence is TGTGCCAGCAGTCTGGACAGTCTTACCTACGAGCAGTACTTC.